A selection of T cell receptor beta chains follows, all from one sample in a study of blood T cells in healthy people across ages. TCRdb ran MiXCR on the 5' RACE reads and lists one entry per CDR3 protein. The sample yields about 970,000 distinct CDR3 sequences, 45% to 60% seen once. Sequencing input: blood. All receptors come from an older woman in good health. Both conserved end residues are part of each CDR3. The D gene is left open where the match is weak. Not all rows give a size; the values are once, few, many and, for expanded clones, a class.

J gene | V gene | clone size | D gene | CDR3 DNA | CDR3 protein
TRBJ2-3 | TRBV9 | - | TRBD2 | TGTGCCAACAGCGTGACTAGCGGCACAGATACGCAGTATTTT | CANSVTSGTDTQYF
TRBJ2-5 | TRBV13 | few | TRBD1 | TGTGCCAGCGGTAACAGGGGGCGCGAGACCCAGTACTTC | CASGNRGRETQYF
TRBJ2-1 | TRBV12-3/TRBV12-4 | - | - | TGTGCCAGCAGTCTCTATCCACGGACGCATGAGCAGTTCTTC | CASSLYPRTHEQFF
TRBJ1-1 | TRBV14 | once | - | TGTGCCAGCAGCCAAGATCGGTACGCTGAAGCTTTCTTT | CASSQDRYAEAFF
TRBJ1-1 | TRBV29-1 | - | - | TGCAGCGTTTGGGTTTACACTGAAGCTTTCTTT | CSVWVYTEAFF
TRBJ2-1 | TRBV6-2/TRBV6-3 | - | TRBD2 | TGTGCCAGCACTACGCAGAGGGGACTAGCGCACAATGAGCAGTTCTTC | CASTTQRGLAHNEQFF
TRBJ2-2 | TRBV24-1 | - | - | TGTGCCACCAAAGGGGGTGCCACCGGGGAGCTGTTTTTT | CATKGGATGELFF
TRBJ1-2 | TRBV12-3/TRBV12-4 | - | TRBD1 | TGTGCCAGCAGAGGGACAGGGCCCTATGGCTACACCTTC | CASRGTGPYGYTF
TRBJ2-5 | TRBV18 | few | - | TGTGCCAGCTCACCAATCAGGGGAGAGACCCAGTACTTC | CASSPIRGETQYF
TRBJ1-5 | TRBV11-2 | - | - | TGTGCCAGCAGCTTAGATCGGGGGATAGCGAATCAGCCCCAGCATTTT | CASSLDRGIANQPQHF
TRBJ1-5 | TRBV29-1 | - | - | TGCAGCGTTGAAGACAGGGCCGCCGAGGGGTACGTTAGCAATCAGCCCCAGCATTTT | CSVEDRAAEGYVSNQPQHF
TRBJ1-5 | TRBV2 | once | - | TGTGCCAGCAGTGTAGGAGGAATCAGCAATCAGCCCCAGCATTTT | CASSVGGISNQPQHF
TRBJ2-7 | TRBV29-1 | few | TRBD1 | TGCAGCGTTGGGACAGGGAGAACAGGCTACGAGCAGTACTTC | CSVGTGRTGYEQYF
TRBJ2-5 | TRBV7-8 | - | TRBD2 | TGTGCCAGCAGCACTACTAGCGGGGGAACCCGGGAGACCCAGTACTTC | CASSTTSGGTRETQYF
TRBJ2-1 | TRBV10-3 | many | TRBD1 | TGTGCCATCAGTGAGCCCGCGGGACAGGGGAGAGAGACTGAGCAGTTCTTC | CAISEPAGQGRETEQFF
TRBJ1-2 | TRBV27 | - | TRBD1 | TGTGCCAGCAGTTTATATTTCGGGACAGGAAGCTATGGCTACACCTTC | CASSLYFGTGSYGYTF
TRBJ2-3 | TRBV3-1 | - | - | TGTGCCAGCAGCCAATTAGCGGCACCATTAGATACGCAGTATTTT | CASSQLAAPLDTQYF
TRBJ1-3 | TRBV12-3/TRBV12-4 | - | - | TGTGCCAGCACCGTACTGAGCTCTGGAAACACCATATATTTT | CASTVLSSGNTIYF
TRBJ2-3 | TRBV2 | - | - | TGTGCCAGCCGCCCCTTCATGGATACGCAGTATTTT | CASRPFMDTQYF
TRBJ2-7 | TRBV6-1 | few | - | TGTGCCAGCAGACCACGACCTCCCGAGCAGTACTTC | CASRPRPPEQYF
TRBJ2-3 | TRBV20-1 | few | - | TGCAGTGCTAGAGAAGGGCGTGGCACAGATACGCAGTATTTT | CSAREGRGTDTQYF
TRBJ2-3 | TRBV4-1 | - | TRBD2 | TGCGCCAGCAGCCCTCGGACTAGTCAAGATACGCAGTATTTT | CASSPRTSQDTQYF
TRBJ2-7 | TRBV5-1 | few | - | TGCGCCAGCAGCTGGGACGGAGTCTACGAGCAGTACTTC | CASSWDGVYEQYF
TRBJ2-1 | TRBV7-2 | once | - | TGTGCCAGCAGCCCACAAGAGGGATTTGGGTACAATGAGCAGTTCTTC | CASSPQEGFGYNEQFF
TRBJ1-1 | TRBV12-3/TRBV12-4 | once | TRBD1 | TGTGCCAGCAGTCCCGGGACAGGGACCATGAACACTGAAGCTTTCTTT | CASSPGTGTMNTEAFF
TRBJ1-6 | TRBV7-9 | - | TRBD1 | TGTGCCAGCAGTCGATTGGGGACAGGCATTCGCTCCTATAATTCACCCCTCCACTTT | CASSRLGTGIRSYNSPLHF
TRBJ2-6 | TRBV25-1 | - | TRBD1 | TGTGCCAAAATACAGGGGGCCACTGGGGCCAACGTCCTGACTTTC | CAKIQGATGANVLTF
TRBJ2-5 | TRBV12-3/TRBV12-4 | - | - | TGTGCCAGCACCCTTGGGGGTAGTCAAGAGACCCAGTACTTC | CASTLGGSQETQYF
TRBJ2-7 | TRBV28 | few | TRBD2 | TGTGCCAGCAACCCTAGCGGGAGTGGTTACGAGCAGTACTTC | CASNPSGSGYEQYF
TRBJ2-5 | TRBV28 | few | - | TGTGCCAGCAGTCCCCACGGTAGGGCGGGAGAGACCCAGTACTTC | CASSPHGRAGETQYF
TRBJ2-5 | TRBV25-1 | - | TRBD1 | TGTGCCAGCAGTGAACCACAGGGGGCATACCATGAGCAGTACTTC | CASSEPQGAYHEQYF